The rows below give T cell receptor beta chains drawn from one sample of a study of blood T cell repertoires in COVID-19. TCRdb's table, derived via immunoSEQ multiplex PCR, lists solely in-frame clones and lacks some. The table includes about 210,000 clones, 80% detected once. The material sequenced was peripheral blood. All receptors come from a woman in her sixties or seventies with acute or convalescent COVID-19. CDR3s include the opening cysteine and the closing phenylalanine or tryptophan. D genes are given only for firm matches. Clone size, where shown, is once, few, many, or a class for clones that have expanded.

DNA: TGTGCCACCAGCAGACTAGCGGGGACCTACAATGAGCAGTTCTTC; CDR3: CATSRLAGTYNEQFF; D: TRBD2; size: .; V: TRBV15; J: TRBJ2-1; length: 15
DNA: TGCGCCAGCAGGGCCCTCCAGGCACCCTTAGGGGAAGAGACCCAGTACTTC; CDR3: CASRALQAPLGEETQYF; D: .; size: .; V: TRBV5-1; J: TRBJ2-5; length: 17
DNA: TGTGCCAGCAGCTTACTAGCGGGGGGCGAGCAGTACTTC; CDR3: CASSLLAGGEQYF; D: TRBD2; size: few; V: TRBV7-2; J: TRBJ2-7; length: 13
DNA: TGCGCCAGCAGCCTAGCCGTGACTGGCACAGATACGCAGTATTTT; CDR3: CASSLAVTGTDTQYF; D: .; size: .; V: TRBV4-1; J: TRBJ2-3; length: 15
DNA: TGTGCCAGCAGTTTCATGGGGGGAGCCAAAAACATTCAGTACTTC; CDR3: CASSFMGGAKNIQYF; D: .; size: .; V: TRBV6-5; J: TRBJ2-4; length: 15
DNA: TGTGCCAGCAGTGAAGCGCTAAGAAATCAGCCCCAGCATTTT; CDR3: CASSEALRNQPQHF; D: .; size: once; V: TRBV6-1; J: TRBJ1-5; length: 14
DNA: TGTGCCAGCAGTTTACCACAGGGGAGGAATTCACCCCTCCACTTT; CDR3: CASSLPQGRNSPLHF; D: TRBD1; size: .; V: TRBV28; J: TRBJ1-6; length: 15
DNA: TGTGCCAGCAATGGGCAGGGAGGGGAAGCTTTCTTT; CDR3: CASNGQGGEAFF; D: .; size: .; V: TRBV2; J: TRBJ1-1; length: 12
DNA: TGTGCCAGCAGCTTATCGGTTACCACCCCAGAGACCCAGTACTTC; CDR3: CASSLSVTTPETQYF; D: .; size: .; V: TRBV11-2; J: TRBJ2-5; length: 15
DNA: TGCGCCAGCAGTGTACCGGGACAGGGTTGCTACACCTTC; CDR3: CASSVPGQGCYTF; D: TRBD1; size: many; V: TRBV10-1; J: TRBJ1-2; length: 13
DNA: TGCAGCGTCTACCCCTTCTTAGCTCGGGAGACCCAGTACTTC; CDR3: CSVYPFLARETQYF; D: .; size: .; V: TRBV29-1; J: TRBJ2-5; length: 14
DNA: TGTGCCAGCTCACCCTCCCGCGCCGAAAGCGGAAACACCATATATTTT; CDR3: CASSPSRAESGNTIYF; D: .; size: .; V: TRBV18; J: TRBJ1-3; length: 16
DNA: TGTGCCAGCAGCCCGGGACTGCAGTTCAATCAGCCCCAGCATTTT; CDR3: CASSPGLQFNQPQHF; D: .; size: .; V: TRBV7-9; J: TRBJ1-5; length: 15
DNA: TGTGCCTGGTGGAGGCGAGCGGGGTCCGGTGAGCAGTTCTTC; CDR3: CAWWRRAGSGEQFF; D: TRBD2; size: .; V: TRBV30; J: TRBJ2-1; length: 14
DNA: TGTGCCACCAGCAGACCTGGGAATTTTGCGGGGAATGAGCAGTTCTTC; CDR3: CATSRPGNFAGNEQFF; D: .; size: .; V: TRBV15; J: TRBJ2-1; length: 16
DNA: TGTGCCAGCTCACCTCCATCCGGGACAGGGGCCAACGAGCAGTACTTC; CDR3: CASSPPSGTGANEQYF; D: TRBD1; size: .; V: TRBV18; J: TRBJ2-7; length: 16
DNA: TGCGCCAGCAGCGCAGGCGTTTCTGGGGCCAACGTCCTGACTTTC; CDR3: CASSAGVSGANVLTF; D: .; size: .; V: TRBV5-1; J: TRBJ2-6; length: 15
DNA: TGTGCCAGCAGCTTAATGGGGGCTTTGTACAATGAGCAGTTCTTC; CDR3: CASSLMGALYNEQFF; D: .; size: .; V: TRBV7-3; J: TRBJ2-1; length: 15
DNA: TGTGCCAGCAGCTTGGCGGGGGGGACTAGCGGTTCCTACGAGCAGTACTTC; CDR3: CASSLAGGTSGSYEQYF; D: TRBD2; size: few; V: TRBV7-2; J: TRBJ2-7; length: 17
DNA: TGTGCCAGCAGTATCCAAGACACAGGTTCCGGGGAGCTGTTTTTT; CDR3: CASSIQDTGSGELFF; D: .; size: medium-sized; V: TRBV2; J: TRBJ2-2; length: 15
DNA: TGCGCCAGCGGAGCGGGTGATACGCAGTATTTT; CDR3: CASGAGDTQYF; D: .; size: .; V: TRBV10-2; J: TRBJ2-3; length: 11
DNA: TGTGCCAGCAGCTTATCCGGGGACAGCTCGATCTATGGCTACACCTTC; CDR3: CASSLSGDSSIYGYTF; D: TRBD1; size: .; V: TRBV7-8; J: TRBJ1-2; length: 16
DNA: TGTGCCAGCAGTTCAACGGGGGGCAGCACAGATACGCAGTATTTT; CDR3: CASSSTGGSTDTQYF; D: .; size: .; V: TRBV7-9; J: TRBJ2-3; length: 15
DNA: TGTGCCAGCAGCGGGGGGTCCTCCTACAATGAGCAGTTCTTC; CDR3: CASSGGSSYNEQFF; D: TRBD2; size: once; V: TRBV6-6; J: TRBJ2-1; length: 14
DNA: TGTGCCAGCGAGGACAGGGCGAACACCGGGGAGCTGTTTTTT; CDR3: CASEDRANTGELFF; D: TRBD1; size: .; V: TRBV2; J: TRBJ2-2; length: 14
DNA: TGTGCCAGCAGCCCAGGCAGGATCCTCGCAACTAATGAAAAACTGTTTTTT; CDR3: CASSPGRILATNEKLFF; D: .; size: .; V: TRBV11-2; J: TRBJ1-4; length: 17
DNA: TGTGCCAGTAGAACGGACGGGGTTAATAATAGAGAAGCCCAGTACTTC; CDR3: CASRTDGVNNREAQYF; D: .; size: .; V: TRBV19; J: TRBJ2-5; length: 16
DNA: TGCGCCAGCAGCTTGGTGGCTAGCGGGGGGTGGGATGAGCAGTTCTTC; CDR3: CASSLVASGGWDEQFF; D: TRBD2; size: .; V: TRBV5-1; J: TRBJ2-1; length: 16
DNA: TGTGCCAGCAGTACGGGGGGCCTTACAACAGATACGCAGTATTTT; CDR3: CASSTGGLTTDTQYF; D: .; size: .; V: TRBV6-5; J: TRBJ2-3; length: 15
DNA: TGCGCCAGCAGCCAAGGCCTCCTAGCGGGGGGGTCCGGGGAGACCCAGTACTTC; CDR3: CASSQGLLAGGSGETQYF; D: TRBD2; size: .; V: TRBV4-3; J: TRBJ2-5; length: 18
DNA: TGTGCCAGCAGTGAAGGGACAGGGGGGCCCACCGGGGAGCTGTTTTTT; CDR3: CASSEGTGGPTGELFF; D: TRBD1; size: few; V: TRBV6-1; J: TRBJ2-2; length: 16
DNA: TGTGCCAGCAGCTTAAGGGTGTGGGGAGGCACAGATACGCAGTATTTT; CDR3: CASSLRVWGGTDTQYF; D: .; size: .; V: TRBV7-2; J: TRBJ2-3; length: 16
DNA: TGTGCCAGCAGCTCAGCGCCGACACTCGAGCAGTTCTTC; CDR3: CASSSAPTLEQFF; D: .; size: few; V: TRBV7-9; J: TRBJ2-1; length: 13
DNA: TGTGCCAGCAGAATCGGGGGGGCTTTAGATACGCAGTATTTT; CDR3: CASRIGGALDTQYF; D: TRBD2; size: few; V: TRBV6-5; J: TRBJ2-3; length: 14
DNA: TGTGCCAGCAGCCCTAGCCCAGATACGCAGTATTTT; CDR3: CASSPSPDTQYF; D: .; size: .; V: TRBV7-8; J: TRBJ2-3; length: 12
DNA: TGTGCCTGCCGGCCGAGGCCGAACTATGGCTACACCTTC; CDR3: CACRPRPNYGYTF; D: .; size: .; V: TRBV30; J: TRBJ1-2; length: 13
DNA: TGCGCCAGCAGTGAGTCAACGGGGTATGGCTACACCTTC; CDR3: CASSESTGYGYTF; D: .; size: .; V: TRBV10-1; J: TRBJ1-2; length: 13
DNA: TGTGCCAGCAGTTTGGGCCGGGACAGGGCTAATTCACCCCTCCACTTT; CDR3: CASSLGRDRANSPLHF; D: TRBD1; size: few; V: TRBV27; J: TRBJ1-6; length: 16
DNA: TGTGCCAGCAGCTTCACTTACAGGGCTAATCAGCCCCAGCATTTT; CDR3: CASSFTYRANQPQHF; D: .; size: .; V: TRBV5-8; J: TRBJ1-5; length: 15
DNA: TGTGCCAGCAGTCCCGTGATGGACTCTCAAGAGACCCAGTACTTC; CDR3: CASSPVMDSQETQYF; D: .; size: .; V: TRBV6-5; J: TRBJ2-5; length: 15
DNA: TGTGCCAGTAGACGGACTAGCCAAACCGGGGAGCTGTTTTTT; CDR3: CASRRTSQTGELFF; D: TRBD2; size: .; V: TRBV19; J: TRBJ2-2; length: 14
DNA: TGTGCCAGCTCACCGTCCACAGTACAAACAGATACGCAGTATTTT; CDR3: CASSPSTVQTDTQYF; D: .; size: .; V: TRBV18; J: TRBJ2-3; length: 15
DNA: TGCAGTGCTAGAGTCCCAGCAGGCCAGTACTTC; CDR3: CSARVPAGQYF; D: .; size: .; V: TRBV20-1; J: TRBJ2-5; length: 11
DNA: TGTGCCAGTGGGGGACAGGCCCGCAATCAGCCCCAGCATTTT; CDR3: CASGGQARNQPQHF; D: TRBD1; size: .; V: TRBV2; J: TRBJ1-5; length: 14
DNA: TGTGCCAGTAGTTTGGGGACAGATAACACTGAAGCTTTCTTT; CDR3: CASSLGTDNTEAFF; D: TRBD1; size: .; V: TRBV19; J: TRBJ1-1; length: 14
DNA: TGTGCCAGCAGTTACTCGGGGGGTGCGCAGGAGAGGGACACTGAAGCTTTCTTT; CDR3: CASSYSGGAQERDTEAFF; D: .; size: many; V: TRBV6-2/TRBV6-3; J: TRBJ1-1; length: 18
DNA: TGTGCCAGCAGCCAACAGGGCCTGCTGACCAATGAGCAGTTCTTC; CDR3: CASSQQGLLTNEQFF; D: .; size: .; V: TRBV7-6; J: TRBJ2-1; length: 15
DNA: TGTGCCAGCAGTGTGATCGGGGTAGCGACTGGAAACACCATATATTTT; CDR3: CASSVIGVATGNTIYF; D: .; size: .; V: TRBV2; J: TRBJ1-3; length: 16
DNA: TGTGCCAGTTCCGGAGAGGCTATCACAGATACGCAGTATTTT; CDR3: CASSGEAITDTQYF; D: .; size: .; V: TRBV6-5; J: TRBJ2-3; length: 14
DNA: TGTGCCAGCAGCTCGGCTGTTGGGGGCAGGCCGACGGGCTACACCTTC; CDR3: CASSSAVGGRPTGYTF; D: .; size: once; V: TRBV5-1; J: TRBJ1-2; length: 16
DNA: TGTGCCACCAGTGATTTGGGAGGGTATGGCTACACCTTC; CDR3: CATSDLGGYGYTF; D: .; size: .; V: TRBV24-1; J: TRBJ1-2; length: 13